This T cell receptor (beta chain) was sequenced for a study of human T cells and chemical hapten exposure (dated by TCRdb to the early 2020s). At the level of the whole study: For sensitization, 2% DPC in acetone was applied to an approximately 2 cm by approximately 2 cm area of upper inner arm skin. Throughout the study period of 20 to 30 weeks, patients also received therapeutic DPC doses to the scalp every week. Patch testing was done on the upper back using Finn chambers containing 0.01% DPC, and results were scored after 6 days according to International Contact Dermatitis Research Group standards. The patient cohort, mostly female, included alopecia areata with under or over 50% scalp involvement, alopecia totalis and alopecia universalis. Libraries were combined into a pool for sequencing, and differences in TCR yield between samples came mainly from small differences in library volumes within the pool. In alopecia patients, the study followed how the peripheral blood TCR repertoire changed in vivo over primary and secondary sensitization to diphenylcyclopropenone (DPC), a hapten. Blood was sampled from patients pre-sensitization (week 0) and at 2, 6 and about 24 weeks after DPC sensitization. Under 30 alopecia patients gave blood for TCR sequencing at one to four time points (pre-sensitization, 2, 6 and 24 weeks). Study-level results and caveats: No change with DPC sensitization was found in the number of TCRs above 1 in 1000 frequency, and no evidence of global repertoire structure alterations was found. Because every patient had alopecia, a presumed autoimmune disease, the patients' immune response might differ from that of healthy individuals. After repeated subsampling, the strength of the expansion versus patch-test correlation and the threshold at which it became significant changed. Significantly more large CDR3 similarity clusters were formed by expanded TCRs than by pre-sensitization or healthy control sets, consistent with antigen-driven responses. Patch test score correlated positively with the number of PT1 expanded TCRs, reaching significance at thresholds 8, 16 and 32 but not at 4.

The time point tag for this specimen amounts to: patch test 2, 6 weeks after DPC sensitization. This specimen's treatment or condition label, per the study, means: therapeutic diphenylcyclopropenone sensitization with weekly scalp DPC. At every patch-test visit, the blood draw took place before the patch test was put on. Patients were eligible if aged 18 to 70, diagnosed with alopecia and judged suitable for DPC therapy, and pregnant patients were excluded. Unfractionated whole blood was collected in Tempus Blood RNA tubes, and total RNA was extracted from that blood. The CDR3 has 15 amino acids, counting the end cysteine and phenylalanine. Only CDR3 DNA remains: 45 bases, in frame from the first base. According to the germline V gene, CDR1 reads SGHTA and CDR2 reads FQGNSA. V was cut back by 11 bases and J by 2 bases, leaving a gap of 22 bases between them. The library came from RACE. Sequencing took place on a NextSeq 500. During library preparation, unique molecular identifiers were attached to individual cDNA molecules so that TCRs could be counted quantitatively and reproducibly. For every blood RNA sample, sequencing covered both the TCR alpha and TCR beta chains. The original pipeline was this. The median number of TCRs per sample was approximately 98,000, ranging from roughly 20,000 to 690,600. V, J and CDR3 annotation of the TCR reads was performed with the Decombinator software suite. Every sample was subsampled to the same number of TCRs (28,000) for the PS versus PT1 abundance plots. TCRs were defined as expanded if absent before sensitization and observed at least eight times at the 2-week time point. The raw public data were reprocessed by TCRdb itself: fastp quality trimming at Q25, MiXCR clonotype calling, in-frame beta chains only. One record per CDR3 amino acid sequence lists the most common genes and DNA. Clone size and V and J calls follow TCRdb, not the original study. Across this sample there are about 110,000 distinct CDR3 sequences, with roughly a tenth seen only once. The top ten clonotypes cover 3.1% of the sample.

Points on this clonotype: The specificity of this receptor is unknown. No base qualities exist here, and no much larger clone lies one base off it.

The clonotype was recovered from a woman aged 35 to 49 with alopecia areata. Some clones in this sample may be carry-over from other donors' samples. Here the sequenced sample was whole blood, taken in connection with sensitization to the hapten diphenylcyclopropenone (DPC). The chain couples TRBV7-2 to TRBJ2-7; the best D guess is TRBD2, with 6 bases matching. The CDR3 amino acid sequence is: CAVGGYSSLPYEQYF. The DNA sequence is given as TGTGCCGTTGGGGGGTACTCTTCTCTACCCTACGAGCAGTACTTC.